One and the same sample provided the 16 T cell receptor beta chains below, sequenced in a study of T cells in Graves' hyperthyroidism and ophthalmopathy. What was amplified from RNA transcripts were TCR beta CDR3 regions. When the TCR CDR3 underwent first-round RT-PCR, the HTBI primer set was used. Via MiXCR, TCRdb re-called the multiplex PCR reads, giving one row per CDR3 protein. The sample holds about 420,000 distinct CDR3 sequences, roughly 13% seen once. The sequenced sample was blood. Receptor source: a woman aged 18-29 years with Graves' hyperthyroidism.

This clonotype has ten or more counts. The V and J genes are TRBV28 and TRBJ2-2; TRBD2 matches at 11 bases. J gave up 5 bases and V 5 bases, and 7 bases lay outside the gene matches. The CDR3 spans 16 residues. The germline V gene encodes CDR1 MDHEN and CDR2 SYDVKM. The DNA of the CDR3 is TGTGCCAGCAGTCCAACTAGCGGGAGATGGACCGGGGAGCTGTTTTTT. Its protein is CASSPTSGRWTGELFF.

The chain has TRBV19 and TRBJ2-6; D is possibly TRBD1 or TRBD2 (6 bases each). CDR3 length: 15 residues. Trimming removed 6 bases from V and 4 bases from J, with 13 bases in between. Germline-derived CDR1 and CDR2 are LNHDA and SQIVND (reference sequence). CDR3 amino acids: CASRRTGAGANVLTF. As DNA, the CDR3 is TGTGCCAGTAGACGAACGGGGGCCGGGGCCAACGTCCTGACTTTC. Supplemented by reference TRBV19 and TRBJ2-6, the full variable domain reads DGGITQSPKYLFRKEGQNVTLSCEQNLNHDAMYWYRQDPGQGLRLIYYSQIVNDFQKGDIAEGYSVSREKKESFPLTVTSAQKNPTAFYLCASRRTGAGANVLTFGAGSRLTVL.

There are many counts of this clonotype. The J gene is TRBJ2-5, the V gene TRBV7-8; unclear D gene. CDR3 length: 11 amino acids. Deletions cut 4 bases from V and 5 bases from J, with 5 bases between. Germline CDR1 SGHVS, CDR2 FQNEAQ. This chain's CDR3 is CASSSLETQYF. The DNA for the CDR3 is TGTGCCAGCAGCTCGCTGGAGACCCAGTACTTC.

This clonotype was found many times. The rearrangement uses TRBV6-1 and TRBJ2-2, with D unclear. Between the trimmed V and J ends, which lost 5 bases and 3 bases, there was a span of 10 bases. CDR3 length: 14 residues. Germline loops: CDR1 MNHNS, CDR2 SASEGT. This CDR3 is CASSTTYYTGELFF. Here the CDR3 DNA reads TGTGCCAGCAGTACCACCTACTACACCGGGGAGCTGTTTTTT.

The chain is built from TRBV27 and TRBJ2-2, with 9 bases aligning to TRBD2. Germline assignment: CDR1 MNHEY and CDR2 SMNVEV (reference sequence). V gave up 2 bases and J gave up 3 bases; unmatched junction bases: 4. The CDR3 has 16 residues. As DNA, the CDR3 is TGTGCCAGCAGTTTACGCGGGAGGGTAGACACCGGGGAGCTGTTTTTT. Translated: CASSLRGRVDTGELFF.

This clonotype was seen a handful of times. Written as DNA, the CDR3 is TGTGCCAGCAGAAGACTGGAGGGACAGGGAAATAATTCACCCCTCCACTTT. It codes for CASRRLEGQGNNSPLHF. V usage is TRBV6-1 and J usage is TRBJ1-6; TRBD1 matches at 9 bases. The germline V gene encodes CDR1 MNHNS and CDR2 SASEGT. Trimming took 6 bases from V and 5 from J; bases not matched to a gene: 11. The CDR3 has 17 amino acids.

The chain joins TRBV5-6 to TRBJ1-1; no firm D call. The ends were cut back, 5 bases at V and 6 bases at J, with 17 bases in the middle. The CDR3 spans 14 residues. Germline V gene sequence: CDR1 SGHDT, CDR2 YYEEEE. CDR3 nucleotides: TGTGCCAGCAGTTGGGGATCTGAAGGGCCTGAAGCTTTCTTT. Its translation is CASSWGSEGPEAFF.

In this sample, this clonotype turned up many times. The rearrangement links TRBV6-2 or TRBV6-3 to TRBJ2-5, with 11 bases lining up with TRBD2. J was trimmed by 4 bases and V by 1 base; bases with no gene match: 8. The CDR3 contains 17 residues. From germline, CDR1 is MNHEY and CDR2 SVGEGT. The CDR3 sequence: CASSYLVLAGGGETQYF. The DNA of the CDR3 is TGTGCCAGCAGTTACTTGGTGCTAGCGGGAGGAGGAGAGACCCAGTACTTC.

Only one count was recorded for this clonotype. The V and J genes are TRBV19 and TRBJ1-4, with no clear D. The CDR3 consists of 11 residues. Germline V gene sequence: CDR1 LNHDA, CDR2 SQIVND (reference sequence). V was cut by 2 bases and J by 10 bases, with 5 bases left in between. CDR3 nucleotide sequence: TGTGCCAGTAGTATATCGAGAAAACTGTTTTTT. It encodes CASSISRKLFF.

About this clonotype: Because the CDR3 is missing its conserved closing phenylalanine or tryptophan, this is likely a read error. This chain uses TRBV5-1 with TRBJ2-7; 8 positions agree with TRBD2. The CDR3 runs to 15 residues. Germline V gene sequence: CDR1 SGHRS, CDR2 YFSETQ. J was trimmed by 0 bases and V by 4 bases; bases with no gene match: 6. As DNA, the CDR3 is TGCGCCAGCAGCGTTCTAGCGGGTAGCTCCTACGAGCAGTACTCC. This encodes CASSVLAGSSYEQYS.

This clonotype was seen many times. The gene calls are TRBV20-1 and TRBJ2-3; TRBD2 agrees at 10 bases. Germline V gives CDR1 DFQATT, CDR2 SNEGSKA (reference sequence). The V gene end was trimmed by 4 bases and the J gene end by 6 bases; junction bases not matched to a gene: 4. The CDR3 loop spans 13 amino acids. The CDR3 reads CSAKAGGGDTQYF. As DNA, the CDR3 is TGCAGTGCTAAAGCGGGAGGGGGGGATACGCAGTATTTT.

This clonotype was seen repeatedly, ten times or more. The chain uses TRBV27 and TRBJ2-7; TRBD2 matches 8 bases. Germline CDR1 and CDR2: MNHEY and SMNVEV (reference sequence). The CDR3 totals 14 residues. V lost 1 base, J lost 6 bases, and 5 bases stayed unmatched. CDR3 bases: TGTGCCAGCAGTTTATACGGGAGGGCCTCCGAGCAGTACTTC. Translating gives CASSLYGRASEQYF.

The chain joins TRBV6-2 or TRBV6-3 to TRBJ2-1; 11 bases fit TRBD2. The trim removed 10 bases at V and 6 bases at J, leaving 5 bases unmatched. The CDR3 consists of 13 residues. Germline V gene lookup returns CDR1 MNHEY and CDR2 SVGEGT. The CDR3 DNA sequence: TGTGCCACTCGACTAGCGGGAAGCAATGAGCAGTTCTTC. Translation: CATRLAGSNEQFF.

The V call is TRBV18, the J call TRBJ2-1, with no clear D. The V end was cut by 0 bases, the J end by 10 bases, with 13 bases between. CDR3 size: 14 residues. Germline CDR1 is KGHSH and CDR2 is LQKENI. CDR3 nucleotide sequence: TGTGCCAGCTCACCACCTAATAGGGCTGGGGAGCAGTTCTTC. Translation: CASSPPNRAGEQFF.

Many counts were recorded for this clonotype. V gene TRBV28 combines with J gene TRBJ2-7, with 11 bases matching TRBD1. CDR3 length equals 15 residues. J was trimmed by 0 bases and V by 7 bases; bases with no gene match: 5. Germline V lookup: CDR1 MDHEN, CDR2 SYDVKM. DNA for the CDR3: TGTGCCAGCACCCGGACAGGGGGCGTCTCCTACGAGCAGTACTTC. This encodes CASTRTGGVSYEQYF.

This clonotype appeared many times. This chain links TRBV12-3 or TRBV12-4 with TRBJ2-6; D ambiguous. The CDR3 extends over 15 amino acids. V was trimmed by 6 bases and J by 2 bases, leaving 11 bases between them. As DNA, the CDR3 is TGTGCCAGCAGCCCCGCGGTAGCTGGGGCCAACGTCCTGACTTTC. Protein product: CASSPAVAGANVLTF.